This T cell receptor (beta chain) is drawn from a study of cytomegalovirus exposure and HLA in healthy donors. Note on this clone: Its antigen is unidentified.

Germline V CDR1 and CDR2: SGHDT, YYEEEE. V lost 4 bases to trimming and J lost 5 bases; unmatched junction nucleotides: 4. CDR3 length: 14 residues. The study's findings and limits: Later analysis demonstrated an association between a missense DCLRE1C variant and TCR beta V- and J-gene trimming. Earlier analysis looked at TCR beta V segments, and most were productive about 87% or about 30% of the time.

Use of 60 Vbeta and 13 Jbeta primers characterized the PCR. Sequencing was performed with immunoSEQ multiplex PCR; in TCRdb, only in-frame clones are kept and a portion is missing. The repertoire includes roughly 200,000 clones, approximately 82% of them detected once, and approximately 0.5% sits in the top ten. Sequencing was performed on PBMCs. V is TRBV5-6 and J is TRBJ1-4, with 8 bases aligning to TRBD1. The receptor was isolated from a woman aged 35 to 49 in good health and CMV-seronegative. The CDR3 sequence: CASSVRTGNEKLFF. CDR3 DNA sequence: TGTGCCAGCAGCGTAAGGACAGGGAATGAAAAACTGTTTTTT.